The rows below give T cell receptor beta chains drawn from one sample of a study of blood T cells in healthy people across ages. Each CDR3 protein gets one entry after TCRdb re-called the 5' RACE reads with MiXCR. The sample yields 1.5 million to 2 million distinct CDR3 sequences, less than 50% seen once. Material: blood. The receptors come from a woman in her thirties or forties in good health. The CDR3 runs from the conserved cysteine through the conserved F or W. A D gene is named only where the DNA matches it firmly. Clone size is stated in some rows and not others, as once, few, many or a class when expanded.

cdr3_aa,cdr3_nt,v_call,clone_size,j_call,d_call
CASSAQEYSGYGYTF,TGTGCCAGCAGCGCCCAGGAGTATTCAGGCTATGGCTACACCTTC,TRBV7-9,.,TRBJ1-2,.
CSARAGGTGSYEQYF,TGCAGTGCTAGAGCGGGGGGGACAGGCTCCTACGAGCAGTACTTC,TRBV20-1,.,TRBJ2-7,.
CASSLMEGGGKNIQYF,TGTGCCAGCAGTTTAATGGAGGGGGGGGGCAAAAACATTCAGTACTTC,TRBV12-3/TRBV12-4,.,TRBJ2-4,.
CASSQRSTAGTGGPGELFF,TGCGCCAGCAGCCAAAGATCCACGGCAGGGACAGGGGGTCCCGGGGAGCTGTTTTTT,TRBV4-3,.,TRBJ2-2,TRBD1
CSATRRDTGKDTDAQYF,TGCAGTGCTACACGGAGGGACACGGGGAAAGACACAGATGCGCAGTATTTT,TRBV20-1,once,TRBJ2-3,.
CASSLRLRQGAGETQYF,TGCGCCAGCAGCTTGCGACTCCGACAGGGGGCAGGGGAGACCCAGTACTTC,TRBV5-1,few,TRBJ2-5,TRBD1
CASSKTGGNNEQFF,TGTGCCAGCAGTAAGACAGGGGGAAACAATGAGCAGTTCTTC,TRBV25-1,.,TRBJ2-1,TRBD1
CASSSPRPLYGYTF,TGTGCCAGCAGCTCGCCCAGGCCCCTATATGGCTACACCTTC,TRBV7-2,.,TRBJ1-2,.
CASSPYSGGARETQYF,TGTGCCAGCAGCCCATATAGCGGGGGGGCCCGGGAGACCCAGTACTTC,TRBV28,.,TRBJ2-5,TRBD2
CASSSQAEQYF,TGTGCCAGCAGTTCGCAGGCCGAGCAGTACTTC,TRBV7-9,many,TRBJ2-7,.
CASSQGSEQFF,TGTGCCAGCAGCCAGGGTAGTGAGCAGTTCTTC,TRBV4-2,many,TRBJ2-1,.
CASSLSTASGQPQHF,TGTGCCAGCAGCTTATCCACGGCGAGCGGTCAGCCCCAGCATTTT,TRBV7-2,.,TRBJ1-5,.
CASSLTGTGGEGTQYF,TGTGCCAGCAGCCTGACCGGGACAGGGGGCGAAGGTACGCAGTATTTT,TRBV6-5,.,TRBJ2-3,TRBD1
CASRTGGWYVYSYEQYF,TGTGCCAGCAGGACGGGGGGCTGGTATGTTTACTCCTACGAGCAGTACTTC,TRBV6-1,.,TRBJ2-7,.
CASSVTPGGDSQETQYF,TGTGCCAGCAGTGTAACCCCTGGGGGGGACTCGCAAGAGACCCAGTACTTC,TRBV12-3/TRBV12-4,.,TRBJ2-5,TRBD2
CSVDALANKETQYF,TGCAGCGTTGATGCCCTAGCGAATAAAGAGACCCAGTACTTC,TRBV29-1,.,TRBJ2-5,.
CSAGDYSEQFF,TGCAGTGCTGGGGACTACAGTGAGCAGTTCTTC,TRBV20-1,.,TRBJ2-1,TRBD2
CASSYRGRGGTQYF,TGTGCCAGCAGTTACAGGGGGCGCGGGGGGACCCAGTACTTC,TRBV6-5,.,TRBJ2-5,.
CATSYTTPQETQYF,TGTGCCACAAGTTATACTACGCCTCAAGAGACCCAGTACTTC,TRBV2,.,TRBJ2-5,.
CASTRLNGYTF,TGTGCCAGCACCCGACTCAACGGCTACACCTTC,TRBV28,.,TRBJ1-2,.
CASSLGGYDKNIQYF,TGTGCCAGCAGCTTAGGGGGTTATGACAAAAACATTCAGTACTTC,TRBV7-8,.,TRBJ2-4,.
CASSGLAVKETLYF,TGTGCCAGCAGTGGGCTAGCGGTAAAGGAGACCCTGTACTTC,TRBV2,.,TRBJ2-5,TRBD2
CASSSIPWSSGANVLTF,TGTGCCAGCAGCTCCATACCCTGGTCCTCTGGGGCCAACGTCCTGACTTTC,TRBV7-9,few,TRBJ2-6,.
CSARNYRGFGEQFF,TGCAGTGCTAGAAACTACAGGGGATTCGGTGAGCAGTTCTTC,TRBV20-1,few,TRBJ2-1,TRBD1
CASAPGSGFEKLFF,TGTGCCAGCGCGCCGGGCAGTGGGTTCGAAAAACTGTTTTTT,TRBV5-6,.,TRBJ1-4,.
CASTLPPSTLSGTTDTQYF,TGTGCCAGCACACTCCCTCCCTCCACTCTGTCAGGTACCACAGATACGCAGTATTTT,TRBV7-2,.,TRBJ2-3,.
CASSLEGGFYEQYF,TGCGCCAGCAGCTTGGAAGGGGGCTTTTACGAGCAGTACTTC,TRBV5-1,.,TRBJ2-7,TRBD1
CASSALQEQYF,TGTGCCAGCAGCGCCCTTCAAGAGCAGTACTTC,TRBV5-5,.,TRBJ2-5,.
CASSLSYEGGNQPQHF,TGTGCCAGCAGTTTAAGTTATGAGGGTGGCAATCAGCCCCAGCATTTT,TRBV12-3/TRBV12-4,.,TRBJ1-5,.
CATSRDSPAARGYTF,TGTGCCACCAGCAGAGATTCACCCGCGGCCCGGGGCTACACCTTC,TRBV15,few,TRBJ1-2,.
CGVIDGGLGEQFF,TGCGGCGTTATCGACGGTGGATTAGGGGAGCAGTTCTTC,TRBV29-1,.,TRBJ2-1,.
CSVVTATYNEQFF,TGCAGCGTTGTGACAGCTACCTACAATGAGCAGTTCTTC,TRBV29-1,.,TRBJ2-1,.
CASSSTGTNYNEQFF,TGTGCCAGCAGCTCAACCGGGACGAACTACAATGAGCAGTTCTTC,TRBV7-9,few,TRBJ2-1,.
CASSEPGETQYF,TGTGCCAGCAGCGAGCCCGGGGAGACCCAGTACTTC,TRBV7-2,.,TRBJ2-5,.
CASRGRGEMDYGYTF,TGTGCCAGCAGAGGCAGGGGGGAAATGGACTATGGCTACACCTTC,TRBV6-5,few,TRBJ1-2,TRBD1
CSARDGTGLDYEQYF,TGCAGTGCTAGAGATGGGACAGGGCTAGATTACGAGCAGTACTTC,TRBV20-1,few,TRBJ2-7,TRBD1
CSVSTGPHQPQHF,TGCAGCGTCTCAACAGGGCCCCATCAGCCCCAGCATTTT,TRBV29-1,few,TRBJ1-5,.
CASRAGGSRPSDTQYF,TGTGCCAGCAGGGCCGGGGGGAGCCGTCCTTCGGATACGCAGTATTTT,TRBV25-1,.,TRBJ2-3,TRBD2
CASSLTSGGYGYTF,TGTGCCAGCAGCTTAACGAGTGGGGGCTATGGCTACACCTTC,TRBV7-3,.,TRBJ1-2,.
CSARDRGGLGYGYTF,TGCAGTGCTAGAGATCGAGGGGGGCTTGGATATGGCTACACCTTC,TRBV20-1,.,TRBJ1-2,.
CASSVDLGGRGAVNEQFF,TGTGCCAGCAGCGTAGACCTGGGGGGGCGGGGGGCAGTAAATGAGCAGTTCTTC,TRBV9,.,TRBJ2-1,TRBD2
CASRTSGGYYNEQFF,TGTGCCAGCCGGACTAGCGGGGGCTATTACAATGAGCAGTTCTTC,TRBV27,few,TRBJ2-1,TRBD2
CASSELGAGNEKLFF,TGTGCCAGCAGTGAATTGGGGGCTGGTAATGAAAAACTGTTTTTT,TRBV25-1,few,TRBJ1-4,.
CASSQARDSYEAFF,TGTGCCAGCAGCCAAGCGCGGGACTCCTATGAAGCTTTCTTT,TRBV14,.,TRBJ1-1,.
CSAPGNLAGKADTQYF,TGCAGTGCGCCGGGCAACCTAGCGGGAAAGGCAGATACGCAGTATTTT,TRBV20-1,.,TRBJ2-3,TRBD2
CASSPLAQPQHF,TGTGCCAGCAGTCCCTTAGCACAGCCCCAGCATTTT,TRBV28,few,TRBJ1-5,.
CSVAPGTGTDEQFF,TGCAGCGTTGCCCCCGGGACAGGGACGGATGAGCAGTTCTTC,TRBV29-1,few,TRBJ2-1,TRBD1
CASSEGPGGMGEQYF,TGTGCCAGCAGCGAAGGGCCCGGGGGCATGGGCGAGCAGTACTTC,TRBV9,.,TRBJ2-7,.
CASSLAGPGERGELFF,TGTGCCAGCAGCTTAGCGGGGCCAGGGGAACGCGGGGAGCTGTTTTTT,TRBV7-2,.,TRBJ2-2,.
CASNQDRTDNYEQYF,TGCGCCAGCAACCAAGACCGGACAGACAACTACGAGCAGTACTTC,TRBV4-3,.,TRBJ2-7,.
CASSEFEGSDGYTF,TGTGCCAGCAGTGAATTCGAGGGGTCTGATGGCTACACCTTC,TRBV25-1,.,TRBJ1-2,.
CASSYLGGGLGGETQYF,TGTGCCAGCAGTTACTTAGGTGGGGGCCTCGGGGGAGAGACCCAGTACTTC,TRBV7-9,.,TRBJ2-5,.
CASSLASFSGAGGEDIYEQFF,TGTGCCAGCAGCTTAGCCTCATTTTCGGGCGCTGGGGGAGAAGACATCTATGAGCAGTTCTTC,TRBV11-1,.,TRBJ2-1,.